Presented here are 20 T cell receptor beta chains from one specimen sequenced in a study of identical twins (dated by TCRdb to between 2015 and 2016). The protocol used for the library was 5' RACE. This sample was sequenced with an Illumina HiSeq 2000. TCRdb took the public reads, trimmed them with fastp at Q25, ran MiXCR for clone calling and kept in-frame beta chains. Rows with a matching CDR3 protein are joined into one entry that keeps the most common DNA and genes. This sample gives about 480,000 distinct CDR3 sequences in total; 12% to 15% of them show up just once. The leading ten clones occupy roughly 0.56% of the sample. These data also formed part of another study, on yellow fever vaccine responses in identical twins.

The sequenced sample was CD4+ T cells sorted from blood. The origin of the receptors is a woman aged 18-29 years in good health.

The J gene is TRBJ1-1, the V gene TRBV10-3, with D unresolved. Germline CDR1 ENHRY, CDR2 SYGVKD. There are 14 residues in the CDR3. V lost 2 bases and J lost 1, with 8 bases in between. DNA of the CDR3: TGTGCCATCAGTGAGAGGGCAGAGAACACTGAAGCTTTCTTT. This codes for CAISERAENTEAFF.

The chain joins TRBV30 to TRBJ2-1; D may be TRBD2 (6 bases). Germline-derived CDR1 and CDR2 are GTSNPN and SVGIG (reference sequence). The CDR3 consists of 14 residues. With 1 base removed from V and 4 bases from J, the gap between germline ends came to 11 bases. CDR3 DNA: TGTGCCTGGAGTGCAATGACTAGTTACAATGAGCAGTTCTTC. Translating it yields CAWSAMTSYNEQFF.

The chain combines TRBV18 with TRBJ2-5, with D unclear. The V end was cut by 3 bases, the J end by 3 bases, with 5 bases between. The CDR3 totals 12 residues. The germline V gene has CDR1 KGHSH and CDR2 LQKENI. The CDR3: CASSPSKETQYF. For the CDR3, the DNA is TGTGCCAGCTCACCCTCTAAAGAGACCCAGTACTTC.

This clonotype was recorded at least ten times. The chain employs TRBV29-1 and TRBJ2-3, with D possibly being TRBD1 (5 bases). CDR1 is SQVTM, CDR2 ANQGSEA, per germline. The V end lost 7 bases, the J end lost 2 bases, and 22 bases lay between the germline ends. The CDR3 has 16 residues. CDR3: CSAVKQGKRNTDTQYF. CDR3 DNA: TGCAGCGCCGTTAAGCAGGGCAAGCGCAACACAGATACGCAGTATTTT.

This clonotype has a handful of counts. The rearrangement uses TRBV4-2 and TRBJ1-6, with D possibly being TRBD1 (6 bases). V lost 0 bases, J lost 6 bases, and 9 bases lay in between. Germline CDR1 LGHNA, CDR2 YNFKEQ. This CDR3 has 15 residues. The CDR3 loop is CASSQDRGTNSPLHF. The CDR3, as DNA: TGTGCCAGCAGCCAAGATAGGGGGACTAATTCACCCCTCCACTTT.

This clonotype was counted a few times. The V call is TRBV20-1, the J call TRBJ2-7; D perhaps matches TRBD2 (5 bases). The CDR3 is 13 amino acids. Trimming took off 3 bases at V and 4 bases at J, with 13 bases between the two ends. In germline, CDR1 is DFQATT, CDR2 SNEGSKA (reference sequence). The CDR3 coding sequence is TGCAGTGCTAGGCGGCTAGCTGAGTACGAGCAGTACTTC. Translating gives CSARRLAEYEQYF.

This clonotype was counted between two and nine times. The J gene is TRBJ1-6, the V gene TRBV20-1, with a weak D call TRBD1 (5 bases). Germline CDR1 and CDR2: DFQATT and SNEGSKA (reference sequence). Trimming pared 3 bases from V and 9 bases from J, leaving 21 bases between. The length of the CDR3 is 16 residues. The CDR3 loop reads CSASSLGPFGGSPLHF. The CDR3 bases are TGCAGTGCTAGCTCCCTGGGGCCCTTTGGGGGTTCACCCCTCCACTTT.

Only a few counts were recorded for this clonotype. This chain links TRBV30 with TRBJ2-5, with TRBD1 as a possible D gene (6 bases). The CDR3 is 15 amino acids. The V gene lost 2 bases and the J gene lost 3 bases, with 16 bases spanning the gap. Germline CDR1 GTSNPN, CDR2 SVGIG (reference sequence). CDR3 sequence reads: CAWSPLRGWEETQYF. CDR3 coding DNA: TGTGCCTGGAGTCCACTGAGGGGGTGGGAAGAGACCCAGTACTTC.

This sequence joins TRBV10-3 and TRBJ2-7; 8 bases align to TRBD1. The V segment lost 0 bases and the J segment 4 bases; nucleotides outside the gene matches: 5. This CDR3 has 15 amino acids. Looked up from germline, CDR1 is ENHRY and CDR2 is SYGVKD. The CDR3 reads CAISESDRGPYEQYF. The CDR3, as DNA: TGTGCCATCAGTGAGTCCGACAGGGGCCCGTACGAGCAGTACTTC.

This clonotype was seen a few times. The chain has TRBV20-1 and TRBJ2-7; TRBD2 agrees at 8 bases. V dropped 3 bases and J dropped 6; count of bases not matched to a gene: 10. The CDR3 spans 14 residues. Germline assignment: CDR1 DFQATT and CDR2 SNEGSKA (reference sequence). The CDR3 DNA is TGCAGTGCTAGTCAGGGGCGGCGGGGGGTCGAGCAGTACTTC. Its protein product is CSASQGRRGVEQYF.

This clonotype was observed a few times. The genes are TRBV5-1 and TRBJ2-7; D possibly corresponds to TRBD1 (5 bases). Germline V gene lookup returns CDR1 SGHRS and CDR2 YFSETQ. The CDR3 sequence is 15 residues long. The V gene lost 2 bases and the J gene lost 5 bases, with 17 bases spanning the gap. The CDR3 region has the DNA TGCGCCAGCAGCTTAAGTATTGGACATTTCAACGAGCAGTACTTC. This translates into CASSLSIGHFNEQYF.

The gene calls are TRBV6-4 and TRBJ2-1, with 15 nucleotides matching TRBD2. The germline gives CDR1 MRHNA, CDR2 SNTAGT. The CDR3 loop spans 17 amino acids. The junction had 8 bases not matched to a gene; V was cut back by 4 bases and J by 7 bases. CDR3 sequence: CASSARTSGGAVNEQFF. Written as DNA, the CDR3 is TGTGCCAGCAGTGCCCGGACTAGCGGGGGGGCAGTGAATGAGCAGTTCTTC.

The V and J genes are TRBV3-1 and TRBJ2-5; 7 bases align to TRBD1. Unmatched junction bases numbered 10, after V lost 0 bases and J lost 6 bases. This CDR3 has 16 residues. From germline, CDR1 is LGHDT and CDR2 YNNKEL (reference sequence). For the CDR3, the DNA is TGTGCCAGCAGCCAAGATCTGGTAGGGGGCTCGAAGACCCAGTACTTC. Translating it yields CASSQDLVGGSKTQYF.

The chain joins TRBV5-6 to TRBJ1-2; tentatively, D is TRBD1 (5 bases). V lost 4 bases and J 8 bases, leaving 18 bases between the germline ends. This CDR3 spans 14 amino acids. Germline CDR1 reads SGHDT; CDR2 reads YYEEEE. The CDR3: CASSPGTATRGYTF. The CDR3 nucleotides read TGTGCCAGCAGCCCCGGGACCGCGACTCGGGGCTACACCTTC.

V usage is TRBV7-2 and J usage is TRBJ1-3, with D unclear. The CDR3 consists of 13 residues. Germline V gives CDR1 SGHTA, CDR2 FQGNSA. Trimming removed 2 bases from V and 9 bases from J, with 11 bases in between. CDR3 loop: CASSLLMAGTIYF. Written as DNA, the CDR3 is TGTGCCAGCAGCTTACTGATGGCGGGCACCATATATTTT.

The chain links TRBV12-3 or TRBV12-4 to TRBJ2-1, with 11 bases identical to TRBD2. This CDR3 spans 14 amino acids. J was trimmed by 4 bases and V by 6 bases; bases with no gene match: 2. CDR3 protein: CASRLAGAYNEQFF. Here the CDR3 DNA reads TGTGCCAGCAGACTAGCGGGAGCTTACAATGAGCAGTTCTTC.

This clonotype was found a few times. The gene calls are TRBV9 and TRBJ1-1, with D maybe TRBD1 (5 bases). Germline lookup yields CDR1 SGDLS and CDR2 YYNGEE. The CDR3 runs to 14 residues. Between the trimmed V and J ends, which lost 3 bases and 3 bases, there was a span of 12 bases. CDR3 nucleotide sequence: TGTGCCAGCAGCGGATCCACAGGATACACTGAAGCTTTCTTT. It codes for CASSGSTGYTEAFF.

This clonotype has ten or more counts. CDR3 residues: CASSLGVREQYF. The CDR3 DNA reads TGTGCCAGCTCTCTGGGAGTGCGCGAGCAGTACTTC. The rearrangement links TRBV12-3 or TRBV12-4 to TRBJ2-7; D possibly corresponds to TRBD2 (5 bases). V dropped 8 bases and J dropped 6 bases, with 14 bases sitting between them. The CDR3 length is 12 residues.

This clonotype occurred a few times. The chain joins TRBV5-1 to TRBJ2-3; 10 positions agree with TRBD1. Germline V gene sequence: CDR1 SGHRS, CDR2 YFSETQ. The J segment lost 4 bases and the V segment lost 5 bases, leaving 7 bases of the junction unmatched. This CDR3 is 15 amino acids long. CDR3 amino acids: CASSALGTGADTQYF. The CDR3 nucleotides are TGCGCCAGCAGTGCATTGGGGACAGGGGCAGATACGCAGTATTTT.

This clonotype was seen only a few times. The J gene is TRBJ2-1, the V gene TRBV28; D possibly corresponds to TRBD1 (6 bases). The length of the CDR3 is 17 residues. Germline V CDR1 and CDR2: MDHEN, SYDVKM. V was trimmed by 7 bases and J by 1 base, leaving 20 bases between them. CDR3 coding DNA: TGTGCCAGCACCCCGGACAGTGGGAAGGGGTCCTACAATGAGCAGTTCTTC. This translates into CASTPDSGKGSYNEQFF.